The 24 T cell receptor beta chains given below trace back to one sample, sequenced in a study of T cell therapy after organ transplantation. Time point specified: 20-29 weeks after completion of therapy. This table comes from immunoSEQ multiplex PCR, and its TCRdb copy is limited to in-frame clones, with some not included. The sample records around 19,000 clones, roughly 84% being singletons. Antigens of these TCRs are unknown. The starting material was CD8+ T cells from blood, obtained after autologous CMV-specific T cell therapy. The receptors come from a human patient who had received a solid organ transplant and had CMV disease. Some of the T cells may derive from the graft donor.

The V gene is TRBV6-5, the J gene TRBJ2-2; 8 nucleotides agree with TRBD2. Trimming took 6 bases from V and 5 from J; bases not matched to a gene: 5. Germline CDR1 and CDR2: MNHEY and SVGAGI. The CDR3 consists of 14 residues. This CDR3 reads CASSHGGATGELFF. For the CDR3, the DNA is TGTGCCAGCAGCCACGGGGGGGCAACCGGGGAGCTGTTTTTT.

The CDR3 here is CASSSVSGPTYEQYF. CDR3 coding DNA: TGTGCCAGCAGTTCCGTTAGCGGGCCCACCTACGAGCAGTACTTC. The chain is built from TRBV6-5 and TRBJ2-7; 7 nucleotides match TRBD2. V trimming: 4 bases; J trimming: 2 bases; junction bases outside the gene matches: 8. This CDR3 is built from 15 residues. Germline values: CDR1 MNHEY, CDR2 SVGAGI.

The DNA of the CDR3 is TGTGCCAGCAGTGAATTTCTTAGCTCCTATAATTCACCCCTCCACTTT. Translating gives CASSEFLSSYNSPLHF. The chain employs TRBV25-1 and TRBJ1-6; D is uncertain. With 1 base removed from V and 0 bases from J, the gap between germline ends came to 7 bases. The CDR3 runs to 16 residues. The V gene's germline CDR1 is MGHDK and CDR2 SYGVNS.

This chain links TRBV6-5 with TRBJ2-7; D tentatively fits TRBD1 or TRBD2 (5 bases each). The CDR3 sequence is 14 residues long. The germline CDR1 and CDR2 sequences are MNHEY and SVGAGI. Trimming stripped 6 bases from V and 3 bases from J, with 15 bases between. This chain's CDR3 is CASSTGTSHYEQYF. For the CDR3, the DNA is TGTGCCAGCAGCACCGGGACGTCCCACTACGAGCAGTACTTC.

The V and J genes are TRBV4-1 and TRBJ2-1; TRBD2 aligns across 8 bases. V lost 3 bases and J lost 6; bases outside the gene matches: 1. CDR1 and CDR2 from the germline V gene are MGHRA and YSYEKL. The CDR3 runs 13 residues. DNA of the CDR3: TGCGCCAGCAGCCACGGGACTAGCAATGAGCAGTTCTTC. Protein sequence: CASSHGTSNEQFF.

The V gene is TRBV6-1, the J gene TRBJ2-7; no firm D call. The CDR3 totals 13 residues. The V gene's germline CDR1 is MNHNS and CDR2 SASEGT. Trimming took off 2 bases at V and 4 bases at J, with 9 bases between the two ends. CDR3 sequence reads: CASSEKTRYEQYF. For the CDR3, the DNA is TGTGCCAGCAGTGAAAAGACCCGGTACGAGCAGTACTTC.

The chain combines TRBV19 with TRBJ2-1, with D perhaps matching TRBD2 (6 bases). This CDR3 has 16 amino acids. Germline CDR1 reads LNHDA; CDR2 reads SQIVND (reference sequence). The germline V and J ends were trimmed by 0 bases and 8 bases, with 17 bases remaining between them. The CDR3, as DNA: TGTGCCAGTAGTATAGATCTGGGGGGAGCTTTCGATGAGCAGTTCTTC. This gives the protein CASSIDLGGAFDEQFF.

This CDR3 is CASSWGQGYQETQYF. The CDR3 DNA sequence: TGTGCCAGCAGTTGGGGACAGGGCTACCAAGAGACCCAGTACTTC. The chain links TRBV6-5 to TRBJ2-5; 9 bases line up with TRBD1. This CDR3 spans 15 amino acids. Trimming took 4 bases from V and 0 from J; bases not matched to a gene: 3. Germline CDR1 reads MNHEY; CDR2 reads SVGAGI.

V and J are TRBV11-3 and TRBJ2-7, with D possibly matching TRBD1 (6 bases). From germline, CDR1 is SGHNT and CDR2 YENEEA. This CDR3 has 14 amino acids. Deletions cut 4 bases from V and 2 bases from J, with 12 bases between. The DNA for the CDR3 is TGTGCCAGCAGCTCTCCGGACAGACCCTACGAGCAGTACTTC. Encoded protein: CASSSPDRPYEQYF.

The rearrangement joins TRBV4-3 to TRBJ2-5; D might be TRBD1 (6 bases). Germline loops: CDR1 LGHNA, CDR2 YSLEER. Trimming stripped 4 bases from V and 0 bases from J, with 9 bases between. The CDR3 contains 14 residues. The CDR3: CASSPQGNQETQYF. CDR3 sequence (DNA): TGCGCCAGCAGCCCGCAGGGGAACCAAGAGACCCAGTACTTC.

In its sample, this clone was seen a few times. The chain uses TRBV5-1 and TRBJ2-6, with D unresolved. This CDR3 is 16 amino acids long. Germline CDR1 and CDR2: SGHRS and YFSETQ. The V end lost 0 bases, the J end lost 2 bases, and 9 bases lay between the germline ends. CDR3 residues: CASSLESVAGANVLTF. CDR3 coding DNA: TGCGCCAGCAGCTTGGAATCGGTTGCTGGGGCCAACGTCCTGACTTTC.

Here the CDR3 DNA reads TGCGCCAGCAGCCAAATTGAGGTTAATAGCAATCAGCCCCAGCATTTT. Amino acid sequence: CASSQIEVNSNQPQHF. The chain uses TRBV4-1 and TRBJ1-5, with unresolved D. V lost 2 bases, J lost 0 bases, and 11 bases lay in between. Germline CDR1 MGHRA, CDR2 YSYEKL. The CDR3 has 16 amino acids.

This chain uses TRBV6-6 with TRBJ2-5; 7 nucleotides align to TRBD2. The CDR3 length is 15 residues. Trimming took 5 bases from V and 1 from J; bases not matched to a gene: 7. The germline V gene has CDR1 MNHNY and CDR2 SVGAGI (reference sequence). This CDR3 is CASSNLAEAQETQYF. CDR3 coding DNA: TGTGCCAGCAGTAACCTAGCGGAGGCCCAAGAGACCCAGTACTTC.

The chain carries TRBV5-6 and TRBJ1-1, with D hard to call. There are 13 residues in the CDR3. CDR1 and CDR2 (germline): SGHDT, YYEEEE. With 3 bases removed from V and 8 bases from J, the gap between germline ends came to 14 bases. CDR3 nucleotides: TGTGCCAGCAGCTGGACCGGGCGGGGAGAAGCTTTCTTT. This encodes CASSWTGRGEAFF.

This clone has a single count. This chain connects TRBV7-6 to TRBJ2-1; 8 bases agree with TRBD2. The CDR3 has 14 amino acids. Trimming cost V 3 bases and J 6 bases; bases outside gene matches: 4. From germline, CDR1 is SGHVS and CDR2 FNYEAQ. CDR3 sequence: CASSFAGTSNEQFF. As DNA, the CDR3 is TGTGCCAGCAGCTTCGCCGGGACTAGCAATGAGCAGTTCTTC. The full variable domain, its missing parts supplied by reference TRBV7-6 and TRBJ2-1, is GAGVSQSPRYKVTKRGQDVALRCDPISGHVSLYWYRQALGQGPEFLTYFNYEAQQDKSGLPNDRFSAERPEGSISTLTIQRTEQRDSAMYRCASSFAGTSNEQFFGPGTRLTVL.

This clone has only one observation. The chain links TRBV7-2 to TRBJ2-7; TRBD2 might be the D (6 bases). V was clipped by 5 bases and J by 3 bases, with 14 bases between them. CDR3 length: 14 residues. Germline CDR1 is SGHTA and CDR2 is FQGNSA. CDR3 DNA sequence: TGTGCCAGCAGCCCGAGCGGGCCCTACTACGAGCAGTACTTC. It encodes CASSPSGPYYEQYF.

The CDR3 spells CASKTLAGVPYNEQFF. CDR3 sequence (DNA): TGCGCCAGCAAGACTTTAGCGGGGGTTCCCTACAATGAGCAGTTCTTC. This rearrangement joins TRBV4-1 to TRBJ2-1, with 9 bases that match TRBD2. The CDR3 runs to 16 residues. V lost 7 bases, J lost 2 bases, and 9 bases stayed unmatched. Germline CDR1 and CDR2: MGHRA and YSYEKL.

The chain joins TRBV5-5 to TRBJ2-5, with TRBD2 matching over 7 bases. The CDR3 is made up of 14 amino acids. V shed 6 bases, J shed 2 bases, and the junction held 7 bases outside the gene matches. Germline V CDR1 and CDR2: SGHKS, YYEKEE (reference sequence). The CDR3 DNA sequence: TGTGCCAGCACGGAGGGGACTATTCAAGAGACCCAGTACTTC. It yields the protein CASTEGTIQETQYF.

The V call is TRBV7-6, the J call TRBJ1-4; D ambiguous. The length of the CDR3 is 17 residues. Germline assignment: CDR1 SGHVS and CDR2 FNYEAQ. Trimming removed 5 bases at V and 1 base at J, with 17 bases between. This CDR3 is CASSDSGPRETNEKLFF. The CDR3 DNA sequence: TGTGCCAGCAGCGACTCCGGGCCACGGGAAACTAATGAAAAACTGTTTTTT.

This chain uses TRBV4-1 with TRBJ1-5; maybe TRBD1 (5 bases). CDR3 length equals 15 residues. Germline assignment: CDR1 MGHRA and CDR2 YSYEKL. Deletions cut 4 bases from V and 2 bases from J, with 12 bases between. The DNA of the CDR3 is TGCGCCAGCAGCCGCATGGGGGGTGGCAATCAGCCCCAGCATTTT. Its translation is CASSRMGGGNQPQHF.

The chain's CDR3 is CASSYSTAKISYEQYF. The CDR3 nucleotides are TGTGCCAGCAGTTACTCGACGGCTAAAATCTCCTACGAGCAGTACTTC. The V gene is TRBV6-5, the J gene TRBJ2-7; D not certain. Germline CDR1 reads MNHEY; CDR2 reads SVGAGI. The V end lost 0 bases, the J end lost 0 bases, and 12 bases lay between the germline ends. There are 16 residues in the CDR3.

The J gene is TRBJ1-4, the V gene TRBV19; perhaps TRBD1 as D (6 bases). V was shortened by 9 bases and J by 4 bases, with 24 bases between the two germline ends. CDR3 length: 17 residues. Germline CDR1 reads LNHDA; CDR2 reads SQIVND (reference sequence). The CDR3: CASIADPWDNGNEKLFF. The CDR3 DNA follows: TGTGCCAGCATTGCCGATCCGTGGGACAACGGTAATGAAAAACTGTTTTTT.

The rearrangement joins TRBV19 to TRBJ1-1; a possible D gene is TRBD1 (5 bases). There are 14 residues in the CDR3. The germline CDR1 and CDR2 sequences are LNHDA and SQIVND (reference sequence). Trimming pared 3 bases from V and 0 bases from J, leaving 8 bases between. CDR3 bases: TGTGCCAGTAGTATCAAGGGGTTGAACACTGAAGCTTTCTTT. It codes for CASSIKGLNTEAFF.

This clone was recorded a few times. This rearrangement joins TRBV28 to TRBJ2-1, with TRBD2 matching 7 bases. This CDR3 region has 14 residues. V lost 1 base to trimming and J lost 8 bases; unmatched junction nucleotides: 5. Per germline, CDR1 MDHEN and CDR2 SYDVKM. The CDR3 region has the DNA TGTGCCAGCAGTTTATTTGCAGGGAGGGATGAGCAGTTCTTC. It translates to CASSLFAGRDEQFF.